This T cell receptor (beta chain) was retrieved from a study of regulatory T cells in long-lasting Graves disease. Time point defined: newly diagnosed GD, antithyroid drugs for less than 3 months. Construction of the TCR library relied on RNA isolated from PBMCs. Per the germline V gene, CDR1 is SGHNT and CDR2 is YYREEE (reference sequence). V lost 4 bases, J lost 0 bases, and 13 bases lay in between. This CDR3 has 15 amino acids. According to the study, TCR beta libraries were built with iRepertoire HTBI primers and CDR3-region Arm-PCR. TCRdb analysed the multiplex PCR reads with MiXCR anew, one entry per CDR3 protein. The sample carries 500,000 to 700,000 distinct CDR3 sequences, less than 20% recorded once. The same data also went into a second study, on T cells in Graves' hyperthyroidism and ophthalmopathy. That report notes: Uncontrolled infection, other autoimmune disease, pregnancy or lactation led to exclusion.

The sequenced sample was peripheral blood mononuclear cells (PBMCs), obtained at new diagnosis, from a patient treated with antithyroid drugs. The TCR originated in a woman aged 25 to 39 with Graves disease. The chain carries TRBV5-4 and TRBJ1-2; D is ambiguous. CDR3 amino acids: CASSQDTGANYGYTF. The CDR3 DNA reads TGTGCCAGCAGCCAAGACACTGGAGCTAACTATGGCTACACCTTC.